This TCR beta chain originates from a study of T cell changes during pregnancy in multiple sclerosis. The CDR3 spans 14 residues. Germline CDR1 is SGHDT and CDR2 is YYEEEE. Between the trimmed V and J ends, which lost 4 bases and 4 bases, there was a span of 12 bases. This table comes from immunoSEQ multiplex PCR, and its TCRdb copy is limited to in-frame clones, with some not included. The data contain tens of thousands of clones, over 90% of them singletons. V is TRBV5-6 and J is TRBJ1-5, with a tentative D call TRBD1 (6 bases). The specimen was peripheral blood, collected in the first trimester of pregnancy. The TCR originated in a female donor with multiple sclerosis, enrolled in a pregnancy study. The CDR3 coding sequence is TGTGCCAGCAGCGGTGGCAGGGGAAATCAGCCCCAGCATTTT. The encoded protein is CASSGGRGNQPQHF.